This is a list of T cell receptor beta chains from one sample in a study of blood T cells in healthy people across ages. Via MiXCR, TCRdb re-called the 5' RACE reads, giving one row per CDR3 protein. This sample has about 500,000 distinct CDR3 sequences; 24% occur once, and the top ten carry roughly 10%. The same sample was also studied in work on T cells of mothers and their children.

Sequences were obtained from blood. The receptors stem from a boy younger than 18 in good health. Both conserved end residues are part of each CDR3. The D gene is left open where the match is weak. Not every row has a clone size; where given, it reads once, few, many or a size class.

V: TRBV7-2; D: -; J: TRBJ2-7; size: -; DNA: TGTGCCAGCAGCTTACGGTCTCAGATGAACTACGAGCAGTACTTC; CDR3: CASSLRSQMNYEQYF
V: TRBV6-2/TRBV6-3; D: TRBD1; J: TRBJ2-7; size: few; DNA: TGTGCCAGCAGTAACCGGGACAGGGTTCACGAGCAGTACTTC; CDR3: CASSNRDRVHEQYF
V: TRBV7-2; D: -; J: TRBJ1-1; size: -; DNA: TGTGCCAGCAGCTTAGAGGGCAGGGTGAACACTGAAGCTTTCTTT; CDR3: CASSLEGRVNTEAFF
V: TRBV29-1; D: -; J: TRBJ1-2; size: -; DNA: TGCAGCGCCCAATATATCGACAGTTTCTACGGCTACACCTTC; CDR3: CSAQYIDSFYGYTF
V: TRBV4-1; D: TRBD2; J: TRBJ2-7; size: -; DNA: TGCGCCAGCAGCCAACGAGGGACTAGCGGGAGTAGTGACTACGAGCAGTACTTC; CDR3: CASSQRGTSGSSDYEQYF
V: TRBV5-1; D: TRBD1; J: TRBJ2-5; size: few; DNA: TGCGCCAGCAGCCCAACAGGGGGTGAAGAGACCCAGTACTTC; CDR3: CASSPTGGEETQYF
V: TRBV2; D: -; J: TRBJ1-1; size: -; DNA: TGTGCCAGCGAAACCCCGGAGAGGAGGGGGGACACTGAAGCTTTCTTT; CDR3: CASETPERRGDTEAFF
V: TRBV20-1; D: -; J: TRBJ1-3; size: few; DNA: TGCAGTGCTACTTCTTCTGTCTCTGGAAACACCATATATTTT; CDR3: CSATSSVSGNTIYF
V: TRBV5-1; D: -; J: TRBJ1-1; size: once; DNA: TGCGCCAGCAGCCGGGACGGGGCAGGGAACTCTGAAGCTTTCTTT; CDR3: CASSRDGAGNSEAFF
V: TRBV20-1; D: -; J: TRBJ2-1; size: -; DNA: TGCAGTGCTAGGACGGGCTCCTACAATGAGCAGTTCTTC; CDR3: CSARTGSYNEQFF
V: TRBV28; D: -; J: TRBJ1-1; size: few; DNA: TGTGCCAGCGCTAAAGGATGGGGCCGCGGGTCTATGAACACTGAAGCTTTCTTT; CDR3: CASAKGWGRGSMNTEAFF
V: TRBV6-2/TRBV6-3; D: -; J: TRBJ2-3; size: few; DNA: TGTGCCGGCAGTTATAGCCCTCGACGAACCACAGATACGCAGTATTTT; CDR3: CAGSYSPRRTTDTQYF
V: TRBV5-1; D: -; J: TRBJ1-1; size: -; DNA: TGCGCCAGCAGCCCGCCCGGGACGGGGAACACTGAAGCTTTCTTT; CDR3: CASSPPGTGNTEAFF
V: TRBV4-1; D: TRBD2; J: TRBJ2-1; size: -; DNA: TGCGCCAGCAGCTCTAAAGGGGTAGCGGGAGTGCATGAGCAGTTCTTC; CDR3: CASSSKGVAGVHEQFF
V: TRBV2; D: -; J: TRBJ1-2; size: -; DNA: TGTGCCAGCAAAAGAGACTATGGCTACACCTTC; CDR3: CASKRDYGYTF
V: TRBV5-1; D: -; J: TRBJ1-2; size: few; DNA: TGCGCCAGCAGCTTTGTGGGGATCAGGCTCTATGGCTACACCTTC; CDR3: CASSFVGIRLYGYTF
V: TRBV5-1; D: -; J: TRBJ2-1; size: -; DNA: TGCGCCAGCAGCTTGGCCCCGAGCGGAGATAATGAGCAGTTCTTC; CDR3: CASSLAPSGDNEQFF
V: TRBV4-1; D: -; J: TRBJ2-7; size: few; DNA: TGCGCCAGCAGCCCGAGGAGAGCCAAGTTTAACGAGCAGTACTTC; CDR3: CASSPRRAKFNEQYF
V: TRBV29-1; D: TRBD2; J: TRBJ2-1; size: few; DNA: TGCAGCGTGGCCCCCCGACTAGCGGGATCATGGGAGCAGTTCTTC; CDR3: CSVAPRLAGSWEQFF
V: TRBV5-6; D: TRBD1; J: TRBJ1-4; size: many; DNA: TGTGCCAGCAGCCCATTCTCCAGGGGGACTAATGAAAAACTGTTTTTT; CDR3: CASSPFSRGTNEKLFF
V: TRBV13; D: -; J: TRBJ2-2; size: few; DNA: TGTGCCAGCAGCTTAGCTCCGGACCGGGACGCCGGGGAGCTGTTTTTT; CDR3: CASSLAPDRDAGELFF
V: TRBV28; D: TRBD1; J: TRBJ1-5; size: -; DNA: TGTGCCAGCAGCCCGCCGACAGGGCGGGTCAATCAGCCCCAGCATTTT; CDR3: CASSPPTGRVNQPQHF
V: TRBV7-9; D: -; J: TRBJ1-5; size: -; DNA: TGTGCCAGCAGCGCAACAAATCAGCCCCAGCATTTT; CDR3: CASSATNQPQHF
V: TRBV28; D: TRBD1; J: TRBJ1-5; size: -; DNA: TGTGCCAGCAGTTCAACCAGGGGGACCAATCAGCCCCAGCATTTT; CDR3: CASSSTRGTNQPQHF
V: TRBV29-1; D: -; J: TRBJ1-2; size: -; DNA: TGCAGCGTTGGACCCGGGACAAACTATGGCTACACCTTC; CDR3: CSVGPGTNYGYTF
V: TRBV7-6; D: -; J: TRBJ1-4; size: -; DNA: TGTGCCAGCAGCCTAGACGGGAGTTGGGAAAAACTGTTTTTT; CDR3: CASSLDGSWEKLFF
V: TRBV10-3; D: -; J: TRBJ1-2; size: -; DNA: TGTGCCATCAGTGAGTGGGGGACATCCGATGCCTATGGCTACACCTTC; CDR3: CAISEWGTSDAYGYTF
V: TRBV7-9; D: -; J: TRBJ2-1; size: few; DNA: TGTGCCAGCAGCTTAGTCCCAGGGGTCAATGAGCAGTTCTTC; CDR3: CASSLVPGVNEQFF